Below are 23 T cell receptor beta chains sequenced from a single sample in a study of blood T cell repertoires in COVID-19 (dated by TCRdb to 2020 to 2022). The receptor library was made with the immunoSEQ multiplex PCR assay. TCRdb mirrors the immuneACCESS table, restricted to in-frame sequences. Some clones are absent from its copies; in checked studies, under half trace to an unresolved V gene, and the reason for the others is unknown. A total of 200,000 to 300,000 clones appear in this sample, approximately 80% of them only once. The ten top clones hold under 5% of the sample. Material for sequencing was peripheral blood. Receptors originate from a man in his sixties with acute or convalescent COVID-19.

The chain joins TRBV9 to TRBJ1-5; 8 bases align to TRBD1. Germline V gene sequence: CDR1 SGDLS, CDR2 YYNGEE. Trimming removed 4 bases from V and 6 bases from J; junction bases left unmatched: 15. This CDR3 spans 17 amino acids. CDR3 nucleotide sequence: TGTGCCAGCAGCCCCGGGACAGGAGGATTCGGGGGTCAGCCCCAGCATTTT. It encodes CASSPGTGGFGGQPQHF.

The CDR3 DNA reads TGTGCCAGCAGCAATCGACCGGGACAGGGGGAAACCGATGAGCAGTTCTTC. Amino acids: CASSNRPGQGETDEQFF. The rearrangement joins TRBV21-1 to TRBJ2-1; the table gives TRBD1 as D, unverified against the DNA. TRBV21-1 is designated a pseudogene. The CDR3 totals 17 residues.

The chain links TRBV18 to TRBJ1-5, with no clear D. CDR3 length equals 13 residues. Trimming removed 1 base at V and 6 bases at J, with 7 bases between. Germline CDR1 KGHSH, CDR2 LQKENI. The CDR3, as DNA: TGTGCCAGCTCACCACAAACAAGTCAGCCCCAGCATTTT. It yields the protein CASSPQTSQPQHF.

This chain connects TRBV5-1 to TRBJ2-5; 13 positions match TRBD2. The CDR3 consists of 15 residues. Germline CDR1 SGHRS, CDR2 YFSETQ. V gave up 2 bases and J gave up 4 bases; unmatched junction bases: 2. Written as DNA, the CDR3 is TGCGCCAGCAGCTTAAGGACTAGCGGGGGAGAGACCCAGTACTTC. Its protein product is CASSLRTSGGETQYF.

The chain recombines TRBV12-3 or TRBV12-4 with TRBJ1-4; tentative D call: TRBD1 (5 bases). Trimming removed 9 bases from V and 7 bases from J, with 9 bases in between. This CDR3 spans 11 amino acids. The CDR3 loop reads CARQGGEKLFF. The CDR3 coding sequence is TGTGCCAGGCAGGGAGGTGAAAAACTGTTTTTT.

The genes are TRBV4-1 and TRBJ1-5, with TRBD1 matching 7 bases. Germline V gives CDR1 MGHRA, CDR2 YSYEKL. The CDR3 covers 19 residues. V dropped 1 base and J dropped 1; count of bases not matched to a gene: 13. CDR3 loop: CASSQGYPYRDSSNQPQHF. CDR3 sequence (DNA): TGCGCCAGCAGCCAAGGCTACCCCTACCGGGACAGCAGCAATCAGCCCCAGCATTTT.

CDR3 bases: TGTGCCAGCAGCCCTGGGGCGCGCTACGAGCAGTACTTC. The encoded protein is CASSPGARYEQYF. J is TRBJ2-7 and V is TRBV7-9, with D perhaps TRBD1 (5 bases). Trimming left V 5 bases short and J 3 bases short, with 11 bases between. The CDR3 length is 13 residues. CDR1 and CDR2 (germline): SEHNR, FQNEAQ (reference sequence).

V is TRBV4-1 and J is TRBJ2-3, with 8 positions matching TRBD2. The germline CDR1 and CDR2 sequences are MGHRA and YSYEKL. Losses at the gene ends were 1 base for V and 4 bases for J; bases not matched to a gene: 16. The CDR3 loop spans 19 amino acids. The CDR3 reads CASSQGYGVSGTTADTQYF. As DNA, the CDR3 is TGCGCCAGCAGCCAAGGATACGGGGTTAGCGGGACGACGGCAGATACGCAGTATTTT.

The chain has TRBV11-3 and TRBJ2-7; 9 bases are a match to TRBD1. The V segment lost 8 bases and the J segment 5 bases; nucleotides outside the gene matches: 4. The CDR3 has 12 residues. The germline V gene encodes CDR1 SGHNT and CDR2 YENEEA. The CDR3 loop reads CASPDRGHEQYF. The CDR3 DNA sequence: TGTGCCAGCCCGGACAGGGGACACGAGCAGTACTTC.

V usage is TRBV19 and J usage is TRBJ2-2; TRBD1 is a possible D gene (5 bases). CDR1 and CDR2 (germline): LNHDA, SQIVND (reference sequence). Trimming took off 5 bases at V and 8 bases at J, with 21 bases between the two ends. The CDR3 has 16 residues. The CDR3 sequence: CASSQNLNGRDGELFF. The CDR3 DNA follows: TGTGCCAGTAGTCAAAATCTCAACGGCAGGGATGGGGAGCTGTTTTTT.

The chain has TRBV2 and TRBJ1-4; 9 bases align to TRBD1. Germline CDR1 is SNHLY and CDR2 is FYNNEI. The CDR3 spans 15 residues. Germline trimming cut 8 bases from V and 10 bases from J; bases unmatched to any gene: 14. CDR3 coding DNA: TGTGCCAGCGAGTCCACGGGACAGGGATCCGGAAAACTGTTTTTT. It specifies CASESTGQGSGKLFF. The full variable domain, with the rest looked up from reference TRBV2 and TRBJ1-4, is EPEVTQTPSHQVTQMGQEVILRCVPISNHLYFYWYRQILGQKVEFLVSFYNNEISEKSEIFDDQFSVERPDGSNFTLKIRSTKLEDSAMYFCASESTGQGSGKLFFGSGTQLSVL.

The rearrangement uses TRBV4-2 and TRBJ1-5, with D unclear. From germline, CDR1 is LGHNA and CDR2 YNFKEQ. Between the trimmed V and J ends, which lost 4 bases and 0 bases, there was a span of 10 bases. The CDR3 has 15 amino acids. This CDR3 reads CASSPTEYSNQPQHF. Written as DNA, the CDR3 is TGTGCCAGCAGCCCCACCGAGTATAGCAATCAGCCCCAGCATTTT.

This chain connects TRBV9 to TRBJ2-1, with 7 bases that match TRBD1. V dropped 4 bases and J dropped 8; count of bases not matched to a gene: 6. The CDR3 covers 13 residues. Germline CDR1 is SGDLS and CDR2 is YYNGEE. In DNA form, the CDR3 reads TGTGCCAGCAGCAACTACAGGGGAGATGAGCAGTTCTTC. It encodes CASSNYRGDEQFF.

V gene TRBV6-5 combines with J gene TRBJ2-2; TRBD2 might be the D (6 bases). The germline CDR1 and CDR2 sequences are MNHEY and SVGAGI. The CDR3 runs to 14 residues. V was trimmed by 7 bases and J by 5 bases, leaving 14 bases between them. CDR3 residues: CASTLTRETGELFF. The CDR3 coding sequence is TGTGCCAGCACCTTGACCCGGGAGACCGGGGAGCTGTTTTTT.

This rearrangement joins TRBV5-1 to TRBJ2-3; 15 bases fit TRBD2. From germline, CDR1 is SGHRS and CDR2 YFSETQ. V shed 4 bases, J shed 4 bases, and the junction held 4 bases outside the gene matches. This CDR3 is built from 16 residues. The CDR3 loop is CASSPRTSGRADTQYF. CDR3 DNA sequence: TGCGCCAGCAGCCCGAGGACTAGCGGGAGGGCAGATACGCAGTATTTT.

The CDR3 DNA reads TGTGCCAGCAGCTTGGTGGGTAGCGGGGATACGCAGTATTTT. This translates into CASSLVGSGDTQYF. The chain combines TRBV11-3 with TRBJ2-3; TRBD2 agrees at 7 bases. After removal of 3 bases from V and 6 bases from J, the junction contained 6 bases not matched to a gene. The CDR3 runs to 14 residues. Germline V CDR1 and CDR2: SGHNT, YENEEA.

The chain is built from TRBV7-9 and TRBJ1-2; D perhaps matches TRBD1 (6 bases). V gave up 1 base and J gave up 2 bases, with 11 bases separating them. CDR3 length equals 15 residues. CDR1 and CDR2 (germline): SEHNR, FQNEAQ (reference sequence). CDR3 nucleotide sequence: TGTGCCAGCAGCTTAGGTGGGGGCCCGAACTATGGCTACACCTTC. Translated: CASSLGGGPNYGYTF.

J is TRBJ2-7 and V is TRBV5-6, with TRBD2 matching 10 bases. The CDR3 is 17 amino acids. Trimming at V came to 4 bases and at J to 3 bases, leaving 13 bases not matched to a gene. From germline, CDR1 is SGHDT and CDR2 YYEEEE. The CDR3 is CASSASYLAGVYYEQYF. The CDR3 DNA is TGTGCCAGCAGCGCGTCATACCTAGCGGGGGTGTACTACGAGCAGTACTTC.

The chain joins TRBV28 to TRBJ1-5; D is ambiguous. V shed 3 bases and J shed 2 bases, with 5 bases lying between them. Germline V gene lookup returns CDR1 MDHEN and CDR2 SYDVKM. The CDR3 runs 13 residues. CDR3 amino acids: CASSFLGNQPQHF. The CDR3, as DNA: TGTGCCAGCAGTTTTTTAGGCAATCAGCCCCAGCATTTT.

CDR3 bases: TGTGCCATCAGTGAGAATGCAGGGGGGTTTGAAAAACTGTTTTTT. This translates into CAISENAGGFEKLFF. The chain is built from TRBV10-3 and TRBJ1-4, with 7 positions matching TRBD1. Germline V lookup: CDR1 ENHRY, CDR2 SYGVKD. The V gene end was trimmed by 2 bases and the J gene end by 7 bases; junction bases not matched to a gene: 7. The CDR3 is 15 residues long.

The V and J genes are TRBV7-9 and TRBJ2-5; tentative D call: TRBD2 (6 bases). V lost 0 bases to trimming and J lost 1 base, with 12 bases between them. CDR3 length: 16 residues. Germline V gene lookup returns CDR1 SEHNR and CDR2 FQNEAQ (reference sequence). DNA of the CDR3: TGTGCCAGCAGCTTAGCGGGATCCGGGAGCCAAGAGACCCAGTACTTC. Translating it yields CASSLAGSGSQETQYF.

This rearrangement joins TRBV7-3 to TRBJ2-7; 9 nucleotides align to TRBD1. CDR3 length equals 15 residues. Trimming took 5 bases from V and 2 from J; bases not matched to a gene: 7. Germline V gives CDR1 SGHTA, CDR2 FQGTGA. The CDR3 DNA follows: TGTGCCAGCAGCGCTTCCGGGACAGGGACCTACGAGCAGTACTTC. This codes for CASSASGTGTYEQYF.

In this sample, this clone turned up a few times. The chain has TRBV7-9 and TRBJ2-7; a possible D gene is TRBD2 (6 bases). The CDR3 sequence is 17 residues long. The germline V gene encodes CDR1 SEHNR and CDR2 FQNEAQ (reference sequence). Trimming stripped 1 base from V and 1 base from J, with 17 bases between. This chain's CDR3 is CASSLEWGDSPSYEQYF. In nucleotides, the CDR3 is TGTGCCAGCAGCTTAGAATGGGGGGACTCACCATCCTACGAGCAGTACTTC.